Presented here are 5 T cell receptor beta chains from one specimen sequenced in a study of T-cell reconstitution after alpha-beta-depleted transplantation in children. This sample's TCRbeta library carried unique molecular identifier barcodes. TCRdb passed the PCR reads through MiXCR, listing each CDR3 protein once. The table records around 700,000 distinct CDR3 sequences, roughly 13% of them present only once. The sample was PBMCs, taken before TCRalphabeta/CD19-depleted stem cell transplant. The receptors derive from a girl aged 2-10 years with congenital amegakaryocytic thrombocytopenia, due to receive a stem cell transplant.

V gene TRBV7-8 combines with J gene TRBJ2-7; 9 nucleotides match TRBD1. This CDR3 spans 19 amino acids. V shed 5 bases and J 2 bases; nucleotides not matched to a gene: 19. Germline lookup yields CDR1 SGHVS and CDR2 FQNEAQ. The CDR3 sequence: CASSRAGQGLGSRPYEQYF. The CDR3 region has the DNA TGTGCCAGCAGCCGAGCGGGACAGGGTCTCGGTAGTCGACCCTACGAGCAGTACTTC.

The chain has TRBV18 and TRBJ2-1; D might be TRBD2 (5 bases). The length of the CDR3 is 17 residues. V was shortened by 0 bases and J by 1 base, with 13 bases between the two germline ends. The germline V gene encodes CDR1 KGHSH and CDR2 LQKENI. The CDR3 reads CASSPPAGVPSYNEQFF. The CDR3, as DNA: TGTGCCAGCTCACCACCGGCGGGCGTACCTTCCTACAATGAGCAGTTCTTC.

This clonotype was counted many times. The V call is TRBV27, the J call TRBJ1-4, with no clear D. Trimming pared 9 bases from V and 8 bases from J, leaving 16 bases between. Germline V gene sequence: CDR1 MNHEY, CDR2 SMNVEV (reference sequence). This CDR3 has 13 amino acids. The CDR3 here is CARPGVQREKLFF. CDR3 nucleotide sequence: TGTGCCAGACCTGGGGTTCAGAGGGAAAAACTGTTTTTT.

This rearrangement joins TRBV5-1 to TRBJ2-4; maybe TRBD1 (6 bases). The germline gives CDR1 SGHRS, CDR2 YFSETQ. CDR3 length: 15 amino acids. V was pared by 4 bases and J by 7 bases, with 18 bases between. The CDR3 spells CASSSNRQVGNIQYF. CDR3 bases: TGCGCCAGCAGCAGCAACCGACAGGTTGGGAACATTCAGTACTTC.

This clonotype was recorded at least ten times. The gene calls are TRBV5-1 and TRBJ2-1, with TRBD2 as a possible D gene (6 bases). Germline CDR1 reads SGHRS; CDR2 reads YFSETQ. The CDR3 covers 18 residues. V lost 0 bases and J lost 1, with 17 bases in between. CDR3 bases: TGCGCCAGCAGCTTGGGACTATGGCGGGAACGGTCCTACAATGAGCAGTTCTTC. Residues: CASSLGLWRERSYNEQFF.